This T cell receptor beta chain was captured in a study of blood T cell repertoires in COVID-19. On the study more broadly: Some COVID-19 samples were acute and others convalescent; all came from the United States, Italy and Spain. Sources were T cells, B-cell-depleted T cells, or PBMCs; the material itself was cDNA or gDNA.

This clone was counted a few times. Sequencing used immunoSEQ multiplex PCR; TCRdb keeps in-frame clones, though not all of them. This sample yields about 130,000 clones, of which approximately 84% are seen a single time; 9.5% to 15% belongs to the top ten. V lost 5 bases to trimming and J lost 5 bases; unmatched junction nucleotides: 12. The CDR3 is 17 residues long. Germline CDR1 MNHEY, CDR2 SMNVEV (reference sequence). V gene TRBV27 combines with J gene TRBJ2-2, with 9 bases fitting TRBD1. The origin of this receptor is an older woman with acute or convalescent COVID-19. Specimen: peripheral blood. The CDR3 is CASSLHPGQGGTGELFF. The CDR3 nucleotides read TGTGCCAGCAGTCTCCATCCGGGACAGGGAGGGACCGGGGAGCTGTTTTTT.